These 22 T cell receptor beta chains came from one sample sequenced in a study of cytomegalovirus exposure and HLA in healthy donors (dated by TCRdb to 2016 to 2017). The library was obtained by the immunoSEQ multiplex PCR assay. For the multiplex PCR, a mixture combining 60 forward primers for TCR Vbeta segments and 13 reverse primers for TCR Jbeta segments was used. This immuneACCESS table, as held by TCRdb, lists in-frame sequences with V and J called but not all clones. Of the missing ones, under half trace to an unresolved V gene in checked studies; the others have no known cause. The table for this sample lists roughly 180,000 clones; 75% of them were counted only once. Just under 3% of the sample comes from the top ten. Material for sequencing was PBMCs. These receptor sequences come from a male donor in good health and CMV-seronegative.

The chain joins TRBV6-6 to TRBJ1-1; D is unresolved. V was cut by 0 bases and J by 7 bases, with 9 bases left in between. Germline CDR1 reads MNHNY; CDR2 reads SVGAGI (reference sequence). The CDR3 consists of 13 residues. This CDR3 is CASSYSSGIEAFF. The CDR3, as DNA: TGTGCCAGCAGTTACTCGTCGGGGATTGAAGCTTTCTTT.

This clone was seen only a few times. The V and J genes are TRBV4-3 and TRBJ2-2; 7 bases are a match to TRBD2. V lost 0 bases and J lost 5; bases outside the gene matches: 6. From germline, CDR1 is LGHNA and CDR2 YSLEER. This CDR3 contains 16 residues. The CDR3 sequence is CASSQDWGGDTGELFF. The DNA for the CDR3 is TGCGCCAGCAGCCAAGACTGGGGGGGGGATACCGGGGAGCTGTTTTTT.

V and J are TRBV11-2 and TRBJ2-1, with D tentatively TRBD2 (5 bases). There are 12 residues in the CDR3. Germline loops: CDR1 SGHAT, CDR2 FQNNGV. V shed 5 bases and J shed 9 bases, with 11 bases lying between them. DNA for the CDR3: TGTGCCAGCAGCCAGCGGTCGGCTGAGCAGTTCTTC. It yields the protein CASSQRSAEQFF.

The chain carries TRBV9 and TRBJ1-6; 9 bases align to TRBD1. The CDR3 length is 14 residues. Germline V gene data show CDR1 as SGDLS and CDR2 as YYNGEE. Trimming cost V 4 bases and J 7 bases; bases outside gene matches: 3. The CDR3 here is CASSLGQGNSPLHF. The CDR3 nucleotides are TGTGCCAGCAGCCTCGGACAGGGGAATTCACCCCTCCACTTT.

J is TRBJ1-2 and V is TRBV30; 12 bases fit TRBD1. The CDR3 runs 15 residues. Germline V gene data show CDR1 as GTSNPN and CDR2 as SVGIG (reference sequence). The J segment lost 5 bases and the V segment lost 1 base, leaving 5 bases of the junction unmatched. The DNA for the CDR3 is TGTGCCTGGAGTGAGGGGACAGGGGGCGGGTATGGCTACACCTTC. Its translation is CAWSEGTGGGYGYTF.

This chain uses TRBV7-3 with TRBJ2-5; TRBD2 matches 13 bases. CDR3 size: 14 residues. V lost 4 bases and J lost 5; bases outside the gene matches: 1. Germline assignment: CDR1 SGHTA and CDR2 FQGTGA. CDR3 sequence reads: CASSWTSGGETQYF. As DNA, the CDR3 is TGTGCCAGCAGCTGGACTAGCGGGGGTGAGACCCAGTACTTC.

This clone was found a few times. This chain joins TRBV6-5 and TRBJ2-1, with 7 bases matching TRBD2. Trimming at V came to 6 bases and at J to 6 bases, leaving 5 bases not matched to a gene. This CDR3 comprises 13 residues. In germline, CDR1 is MNHEY, CDR2 SVGAGI. The CDR3, as DNA: TGTGCCAGCAGGGGACTACCGGGCAATGAGCAGTTCTTC. This sequence encodes CASRGLPGNEQFF.

The rearrangement uses TRBV2 and TRBJ1-5; D gene ambiguous. The germline gives CDR1 SNHLY, CDR2 FYNNEI. The CDR3 consists of 11 residues. The germline V and J ends were trimmed by 3 bases and 11 bases, with 8 bases remaining between them. The CDR3 loop is CASSDNRAQHF. As DNA, the CDR3 is TGTGCCAGCAGTGACAATCGGGCCCAGCATTTT.

CDR3 coding DNA: TGCGCCAGCAGCTCCACAGGGTACCAAGAGACCCAGTACTTC. It encodes CASSSTGYQETQYF. The rearrangement joins TRBV5-1 to TRBJ2-5, with D possibly being TRBD1 (6 bases). Germline V CDR1 and CDR2: SGHRS, YFSETQ. This CDR3 has 14 amino acids. The V gene lost 3 bases and the J gene lost 0 bases, with 9 bases spanning the gap.

This clone was recorded only once. The chain employs TRBV6-1 and TRBJ1-2, with D uncertain. Germline CDR1 MNHNS, CDR2 SASEGT. V lost 6 bases to trimming and J lost 8 bases, with 19 bases between them. This CDR3 is 14 amino acids long. CDR3: CASSSSFEVVGYTF. CDR3 DNA sequence: TGTGCCAGCAGCTCCTCGTTTGAGGTCGTCGGCTACACCTTC.

V usage is TRBV7-9 and J usage is TRBJ2-3, with TRBD2 matching 8 bases. CDR1 is SEHNR and CDR2 is FQNEAQ in the germline V gene (reference sequence). Trimming took 4 bases from V and 4 from J; bases not matched to a gene: 10. CDR3 length: 16 residues. The CDR3 region has the DNA TGTGCCAGCAGCTCCCCCGGGGGGGGAATCGCAGATACGCAGTATTTT. Its protein is CASSSPGGGIADTQYF.

The chain links TRBV4-3 to TRBJ2-1; 9 bases are shared with TRBD2. After removal of 0 bases from V and 3 bases from J, the junction contained 3 bases not matched to a gene. Per germline, CDR1 LGHNA and CDR2 YSLEER. The CDR3 covers 16 residues. CDR3 region: CASSQDRLAVYNEQFF. The CDR3 nucleotides read TGCGCCAGCAGCCAAGATAGACTAGCGGTCTACAATGAGCAGTTCTTC.

This clone was seen just once. J is TRBJ1-2 and V is TRBV25-1; D not resolved. The CDR3 totals 12 residues. V shed 0 bases and J shed 4 bases, with 3 bases lying between them. Germline V gene lookup returns CDR1 MGHDK and CDR2 SYGVNS. DNA for the CDR3: TGTGCCAGCAGTGAATATAGCTATGGCTACACCTTC. As protein: CASSEYSYGYTF.

The chain is built from TRBV19 and TRBJ2-1, with 12 bases that match TRBD2. V lost 3 bases and J lost 2; bases outside the gene matches: 5. Germline V gene data show CDR1 as LNHDA and CDR2 as SQIVND (reference sequence). This CDR3 has 17 residues. The CDR3 DNA sequence: TGTGCCAGTAGTATTACTAGCGGGAGGAGCACCTACAATGAGCAGTTCTTC. Translation: CASSITSGRSTYNEQFF.

The chain carries TRBV6-5 and TRBJ1-2; the D is unclear. Trimming took off 6 bases at V and 8 bases at J, with 10 bases between the two ends. There are 11 residues in the CDR3. Germline V lookup: CDR1 MNHEY, CDR2 SVGAGI. The CDR3 DNA follows: TGTGCCAGCAGCCCAGGACTCGGCTACACCTTC. It translates to CASSPGLGYTF.

The chain combines TRBV12-5 with TRBJ1-5; 7 bases match TRBD1. This CDR3 is built from 15 residues. Germline CDR1 is LGHNT and CDR2 is FRNRAP. V was clipped by 6 bases and J by 8 bases; unmatched bases: 13. The CDR3 protein is CASGQTGAREEPQHF. The CDR3 nucleotides read TGTGCTAGTGGACAAACAGGGGCTAGGGAAGAGCCCCAGCATTTT.

This sequence joins TRBV7-9 and TRBJ2-3; no clear D. V was shortened by 6 bases and J by 5 bases, with 9 bases between the two germline ends. The CDR3 length is 12 residues. Per germline, CDR1 SEHNR and CDR2 FQNEAQ (reference sequence). This CDR3 reads CASRHTRDTQYF. In DNA form, the CDR3 reads TGTGCCAGCAGACATACACGAGATACGCAGTATTTT.

The genes are TRBV6-1 and TRBJ1-4; 7 nucleotides line up with TRBD1. Per the germline V gene, CDR1 is MNHNS and CDR2 is SASEGT. This CDR3 has 14 residues. Losses at the gene ends were 3 bases for V and 6 bases for J; bases not matched to a gene: 4. The DNA of the CDR3 is TGTGCCAGCAGTGACGGACAGGATGATGAAAAACTGTTTTTT. This gives the protein CASSDGQDDEKLFF.

The chain employs TRBV11-2 and TRBJ1-2, with unresolved D. CDR3 length equals 18 residues. The V gene's germline CDR1 is SGHAT and CDR2 FQNNGV. V was trimmed by 1 base and J by 2 bases, leaving 20 bases between them. The CDR3 bases are TGTGCCAGCAGCTTAGGGATGCCCCTGGGCCCCTCAAACTATGGCTACACCTTC. Residues: CASSLGMPLGPSNYGYTF.

This clone was recorded once. This chain uses TRBV28 with TRBJ1-4; weak D call: TRBD1 (6 bases). The CDR3 runs 14 residues. V was shortened by 7 bases and J by 6 bases, with 15 bases between the two germline ends. Germline-derived CDR1 and CDR2 are MDHEN and SYDVKM. The CDR3, as DNA: TGTGCCAGCACTCCCACAGGGACGGATGAAAAACTGTTTTTT. This codes for CASTPTGTDEKLFF.

V gene TRBV6-5 combines with J gene TRBJ2-1; the D gene is possibly TRBD2 (5 bases). V dropped 2 bases and J dropped 2 bases, with 10 bases sitting between them. CDR3 length: 15 residues. Germline values: CDR1 MNHEY, CDR2 SVGAGI. CDR3 protein: CASSYPGGAYNEQFF. Written as DNA, the CDR3 is TGTGCCAGCAGTTACCCCGGAGGCGCCTACAATGAGCAGTTCTTC.

Only a few counts were recorded for this clone. The V gene is TRBV6-4, the J gene TRBJ1-1; 7 bases fit TRBD1. The CDR3 runs to 14 residues. V was pared by 3 bases and J by 4 bases, with 5 bases of the junction left unmatched. Per germline, CDR1 MRHNA and CDR2 SNTAGT. CDR3 loop: CASSEGQGGTEAFF. CDR3 nucleotide sequence: TGTGCCAGCAGTGAGGGGCAGGGGGGCACTGAAGCTTTCTTT.